These 2 T cell receptor beta chains were sequenced from one sample in a study of T cell repertoires in cytomegalovirus infection (dated by TCRdb to the late 2010s). Sequencing was carried out with an Illumina HiSeq 1500. TCRdb reran the public reads through fastp at Q25 and MiXCR, keeping productive beta chains. CDR3 protein sequences are deduplicated, and each keeps its most common genes and DNA. In all, the sample holds some 940,000 distinct CDR3 sequences, and under 40% of those were seen once. The ten top clones hold roughly 13% of the sample. These receptors lack a known antigen. Reading the label with the study, this specimen's treatment or condition is: in vitro stimulation with specific CMV peptide epitopes to enrich CMV-specific T cells. This specimen consisted of cultured CD8+ T cells from PBMCs, obtained from culture after CMV antigen stimulation. The source is a human donor in good health (CMV status not recorded). Some clones in this sample may be carry-over from other donors' samples.

Comments on this clonotype: Mismatch with germline at one junction end may stem from a read error. The chain couples TRBV4-3 to TRBJ2-1; D gene ambiguous. Germline CDR1 reads LGHNA; CDR2 reads YSLEER. CDR3 size: 14 residues. CDR3 residues: CTSSQENYYNEQFF. In DNA, the CDR3 is TGCACCAGCAGCCAAGAAAACTACTACAATGAGCAGTTCTTC.

The V and J genes are TRBV5-1 and TRBJ1-5; 7 positions agree with TRBD1. The V gene's germline CDR1 is SGHRS and CDR2 YFSETQ. The CDR3 covers 15 residues. Unmatched junction bases numbered 5, after V lost 2 bases and J lost 3 bases. CDR3 coding DNA: TGCGCCAGCAGCTTACGGGGACAGATCAATCAGCCCCAGCATTTT. Translation gives CASSLRGQINQPQHF.